This TCR beta chain was found in a study of regulatory T cells in long-lasting Graves disease. This CDR3 is built from 14 residues. Germline V lookup: CDR1 GTSNPN, CDR2 SVGIG (reference sequence). V trimming: 0 bases; J trimming: 3 bases; junction bases outside the gene matches: 3. Time point: newly diagnosed GD, antithyroid drugs for less than 3 months. RNA extracted from PBMCs served as the sequencing template. Combining iRepertoire HTBI primers with Arm-PCR of CDR3 regions, the authors built TCR beta libraries. TCRdb reprocessed the multiplex PCR reads via MiXCR and lists one record per CDR3 protein. The table has 450,000 to 600,000 distinct CDR3 sequences, less than 15% seen once. This clonotype was counted at least ten times. In addition, the sample was reused for a study of T cells in Graves' hyperthyroidism and ophthalmopathy.

This specimen was peripheral blood mononuclear cells (PBMCs), taken at new diagnosis, from a patient treated with antithyroid drugs. The sequence was collected from a man aged 25-45 years with Graves disease. The gene calls are TRBV30 and TRBJ2-7; 9 bases map to TRBD2. This CDR3 reads CAWSVEAGGYEQYF. CDR3 nucleotide sequence: TGTGCCTGGAGTGTAGAAGCGGGAGGCTACGAGCAGTACTTC.